These 18 T cell receptor beta chains originate from one sample sequenced in a study of T cell responses to AZD1222 COVID-19 vaccine. Measured with immunoSEQ multiplex PCR; TCRdb has only the in-frame clones, and not every one. This table has 90,000 to 120,000 clones, 70% to 90% appearing once. The sequencing used peripheral blood, collected 28 days after the second AZD1222 dose. These receptors originate from an adult who received the AZD1222 COVID-19 vaccine.

The CDR3 DNA reads TGTGCCAGCAGTTTAGGCAGGACCGTCTACGAGCAGTACTTC. Translated: CASSLGRTVYEQYF. The V and J genes are TRBV27 and TRBJ2-7; D gene uncertain. Germline CDR1 MNHEY, CDR2 SMNVEV (reference sequence). V lost 2 bases and J lost 3, with 11 bases in between. CDR3 length: 14 residues.

This chain's CDR3 is CASSLILGNEQFF. CDR3 DNA: TGTGCCAGCAGCTTAATTTTGGGCAATGAGCAGTTCTTC. V gene TRBV7-3 combines with J gene TRBJ2-1; no clear D. This CDR3 has 13 amino acids. Trimming removed 1 base from V and 6 bases from J, with 7 bases in between. CDR1 is SGHTA and CDR2 is FQGTGA in the germline V gene.

About this clone itself: The sample carries other DNA sequences with the same CDR3. The V gene is TRBV3-1 (or the pseudogene TRBV3-2), the J gene TRBJ1-5; D possibly corresponds to TRBD1 (6 bases). V was pared by 0 bases and J by 6 bases, with 6 bases between. Germline V CDR1 and CDR2: LGHDT, YNNKEL (reference sequence). The CDR3 is made up of 13 amino acids. The CDR3 coding sequence is TGTGCCAGCAGCCAAGACAGGGGTCAGCCCCAGCATTTT. Residues: CASSQDRGQPQHF.

This chain joins TRBV4-1 and TRBJ1-5; D is undetermined. V was cut by 3 bases and J by 0 bases, with 9 bases left in between. The CDR3 sequence is 15 residues long. The germline V gene has CDR1 MGHRA and CDR2 YSYEKL. The CDR3 nucleotides are TGCGCCAGCAGCCAGGCCAGAAATAGCAATCAGCCCCAGCATTTT. This codes for CASSQARNSNQPQHF.

This clone was seen a handful of times. The J gene is TRBJ2-3, the V gene TRBV27; 10 nucleotides align to TRBD1. V lost 4 bases, J lost 1 base, and 5 bases stayed unmatched. Germline loops: CDR1 MNHEY, CDR2 SMNVEV (reference sequence). CDR3 size: 16 residues. The CDR3 is CASSSWTGGGTDTQYF. In DNA form, the CDR3 reads TGTGCCAGCAGTTCATGGACAGGGGGGGGCACAGATACGCAGTATTTT.

The rearrangement joins TRBV6-1 to TRBJ1-2, with D possibly TRBD1 on 6 matching bases. CDR3 length: 17 residues. V lost 4 bases, J lost 0 bases, and 18 bases lay in between. In germline, CDR1 is MNHNS, CDR2 SASEGT. The CDR3 sequence: CASSGTLQGRANYGYTF. CDR3 bases: TGTGCCAGCAGTGGAACCCTACAGGGTCGGGCTAACTATGGCTACACCTTC.

The genes are TRBV3-1 (or the pseudogene TRBV3-2) and TRBJ1-1; maybe TRBD1 (5 bases). V was pared by 3 bases and J by 0 bases, with 11 bases between. Germline assignment: CDR1 LGHDT and CDR2 YNNKEL (reference sequence). The CDR3 contains 15 residues. In DNA, the CDR3 is TGTGCCAGCAGCCACGAGGGACGGATGAACACTGAAGCTTTCTTT. Protein: CASSHEGRMNTEAFF.

This chain joins TRBV24-1 and TRBJ2-3; tentatively, D is TRBD1 or TRBD2 (5 bases each). Germline CDR1 and CDR2: KGHDR and SFDVKD. The germline V and J ends were trimmed by 7 bases and 5 bases, with 15 bases remaining between them. This CDR3 is built from 14 residues. The CDR3 sequence: CATRAGGTEDTQYF. The CDR3 DNA follows: TGTGCCACCAGGGCCGGTGGGACCGAAGATACGCAGTATTTT.

The gene calls are TRBV19 and TRBJ1-5; D remains ambiguous. Germline V gives CDR1 LNHDA, CDR2 SQIVND (reference sequence). Trimming stripped 7 bases from V and 0 bases from J, with 13 bases between. The length of the CDR3 is 15 residues. CDR3 nucleotides: TGTGCCAGTAATCGGATTGGGTATAGCAATCAGCCCCAGCATTTT. Translation gives CASNRIGYSNQPQHF.

The CDR3 region has the DNA TGTGCCAGCTCACAAGGGACATCTAATGAAAAACTGTTTTTT. It yields the protein CASSQGTSNEKLFF. The J gene is TRBJ1-4, the V gene TRBV18; a possible D gene is TRBD1 (6 bases). Deletions cut 4 bases from V and 3 bases from J, with 9 bases between. This CDR3 comprises 14 residues. Germline assignment: CDR1 KGHSH and CDR2 LQKENI.

The chain employs TRBV5-1 and TRBJ2-7; 8 nucleotides match TRBD2. Per the germline V gene, CDR1 is SGHRS and CDR2 is YFSETQ. This CDR3 is 13 amino acids long. V was clipped by 1 base and J by 8 bases; unmatched bases: 5. The CDR3 loop reads CASSLSAGGKQYF. Here the CDR3 DNA reads TGCGCCAGCAGCTTGTCGGCGGGAGGTAAGCAGTACTTC.

The CDR3 loop reads CAIAGTSGSSTDTQYF. In nucleotides, the CDR3 is TGTGCCATCGCAGGGACTAGCGGGAGTTCGACAGATACGCAGTATTTT. This chain connects TRBV10-3 to TRBJ2-3, with 14 bases lining up with TRBD2. Germline values: CDR1 ENHRY, CDR2 SYGVKD. The CDR3 is 16 residues long. The junction had 7 bases not matched to a gene; V was cut back by 8 bases and J by 3 bases.

This chain links TRBV6-1 with TRBJ1-6; no clear D. The CDR3 is 16 amino acids. Trimming removed 0 bases at V and 4 bases at J, with 10 bases between. Germline V CDR1 and CDR2: MNHNS, SASEGT. The CDR3 loop is CASSEAQTEYNSPLHF. As DNA, the CDR3 is TGTGCCAGCAGTGAAGCGCAGACGGAATATAATTCACCCCTCCACTTT.

This chain joins TRBV27 and TRBJ2-7; D may be TRBD1 (6 bases). Trimming cost V 4 bases and J 4 bases, with 11 bases left between them. This CDR3 has 13 amino acids. The germline V gene has CDR1 MNHEY and CDR2 SMNVEV (reference sequence). DNA of the CDR3: TGTGCCAGCAGTTCCGCGAGGGGGTACGAGCAGTACTTC. Translation: CASSSARGYEQYF.

The chain uses TRBV6-1 and TRBJ1-5; D possibly corresponds to TRBD1 (6 bases). Trimming cost V 2 bases and J 1 base, with 6 bases left between them. The germline V gene encodes CDR1 MNHNS and CDR2 SASEGT. This CDR3 contains 14 residues. The chain's CDR3 is CASSETGSNQPQHF. Written as DNA, the CDR3 is TGTGCCAGCAGTGAAACAGGGAGCAATCAGCCCCAGCATTTT.

V is TRBV6-5 and J is TRBJ1-1; 8 nucleotides align to TRBD1. The length of the CDR3 is 14 residues. Germline CDR1 and CDR2: MNHEY and SVGAGI. J was trimmed by 3 bases and V by 6 bases; bases with no gene match: 6. CDR3 protein: CASRKQGGYTEAFF. As DNA, the CDR3 is TGTGCCAGCAGGAAACAGGGGGGATACACTGAAGCTTTCTTT.

The chain links TRBV30 to TRBJ1-2; D remains unclear. CDR1 and CDR2 (germline): GTSNPN, SVGIG (reference sequence). The CDR3 is 16 residues long. V was cut by 3 bases and J by 0 bases, with 17 bases left in between. The CDR3 nucleotides are TGTGCCTGGAGGACCCGGACTGCAAAAGCTAACTATGGCTACACCTTC. Protein: CAWRTRTAKANYGYTF.

The chain employs TRBV2 and TRBJ1-2; 8 positions match TRBD1. Looked up from germline, CDR1 is SNHLY and CDR2 is FYNNEI. V trimming: 11 bases; J trimming: 7 bases; junction bases outside the gene matches: 6. The CDR3 runs to 11 residues. In DNA form, the CDR3 reads TGTGCCCAGGGGGCTACGGGTGGCTACACCTTC. It specifies CAQGATGGYTF.